This passage covers 8 T cell receptor beta chains from one sample sequenced in a study of cytomegalovirus exposure and HLA in healthy donors. The PCR was carried out with 60 Vbeta primers and 13 Jbeta primers. Profiling relied on immunoSEQ multiplex PCR, and the TCRdb table lists in-frame clones only, not all of them. The sample table sets out about 160,000 clones. Sample: PBMCs. The receptors were sampled from a man under 40 in good health and CMV-seronegative.

The V gene is TRBV7-8, the J gene TRBJ2-1, with 7 bases aligning to TRBD2. The CDR3 is 17 residues long. CDR1 is SGHVS, CDR2 FQNEAQ, per germline. V gave up 3 bases and J gave up 5 bases; unmatched junction bases: 13. In DNA, the CDR3 is TGTGCCAGCAGCTTCTACGGGGGGTTACGGGGCGACAATGAGCAGTTCTTC. This gives the protein CASSFYGGLRGDNEQFF.

The rearrangement links TRBV27 to TRBJ1-1, with 11 bases identical to TRBD1. The CDR3 loop spans 15 amino acids. The germline gives CDR1 MNHEY, CDR2 SMNVEV (reference sequence). J was trimmed by 6 bases and V by 5 bases; bases with no gene match: 8. The CDR3 reads CASSTRDRGIPEAFF. Written as DNA, the CDR3 is TGTGCCAGCAGTACCCGGGACAGGGGGATTCCTGAAGCTTTCTTT.

The chain employs TRBV29-1 and TRBJ2-1; TRBD2 might be the D (5 bases). Germline V gives CDR1 SQVTM, CDR2 ANQGSEA. V lost 2 bases to trimming and J lost 4 bases, with 15 bases between them. The CDR3 is made up of 15 amino acids. This CDR3 reads CSVERLAGAYNEQFF. Here the CDR3 DNA reads TGCAGCGTTGAAAGGCTAGCCGGAGCATACAATGAGCAGTTCTTC.

The rearrangement uses TRBV10-1 and TRBJ2-1; 11 nucleotides line up with TRBD2. The trim removed 6 bases at V and 13 bases at J, leaving 5 bases unmatched. The germline V gene has CDR1 WNHNN and CDR2 SYGVQD (reference sequence). The CDR3 consists of 12 residues. This CDR3 is CASSQTSGTQFF. The CDR3 bases are TGCGCCAGCAGCCAGACTAGCGGGACACAGTTCTTC.

This sequence joins TRBV28 and TRBJ1-1, with 9 bases matching TRBD1. The CDR3 runs 14 residues. CDR1 MDHEN and CDR2 SYDVKM come from the germline V gene. V trimming: 10 bases; J trimming: 5 bases; junction bases outside the gene matches: 11. The CDR3 sequence: CAIRTGAQMTEAFF. CDR3 DNA sequence: TGTGCCATCCGGACAGGGGCTCAAATGACTGAAGCTTTCTTT.

The chain has TRBV6-6 and TRBJ2-2; 8 bases line up with TRBD2. The CDR3 totals 15 residues. V dropped 6 bases and J dropped 1; count of bases not matched to a gene: 4. The germline V gene encodes CDR1 MNHNY and CDR2 SVGAGI (reference sequence). CDR3 loop: CASRPSGRNTGELFF. In DNA, the CDR3 is TGTGCCAGCAGACCCAGCGGGAGGAACACCGGGGAGCTGTTTTTT.

V is TRBV6-8 and J is TRBJ2-5; 11 bases agree with TRBD2. The CDR3 spans 15 residues. Germline V lookup: CDR1 MNHGY, CDR2 SAAAGT. Germline trimming cut 6 bases from V and 11 bases from J; bases unmatched to any gene: 14. The CDR3 sequence is CASSSGSGRAKAQYF. The CDR3 coding sequence is TGTGCCAGCAGCTCCGGTAGCGGGAGGGCCAAAGCGCAGTACTTC.

The rearrangement uses TRBV7-2 and TRBJ2-2; weak D call: TRBD1 (5 bases). The V gene's germline CDR1 is SGHTA and CDR2 FQGNSA. CDR3 length: 14 amino acids. V dropped 3 bases and J dropped 7 bases, with 12 bases sitting between them. CDR3 sequence (DNA): TGTGCCAGCAGCTTGGCTACAGGTAGCGGGGAGCTGTTTTTT. It translates to CASSLATGSGELFF.